The 13 T cell receptor beta chains reported below all come from one sample, sequenced in a study of Ad26.COV2.S vaccination and SARS-CoV-2 variants. Treatment meaning: around 19 received Ad26.COV2.S at low or high dose, single or two shots; 5 received placebo; per-sample allocation not given. The samples were gathered on day 63 after the first injection of vaccine or placebo. The protocol was immunoSEQ multiplex PCR, while the TCRdb copy is restricted to in-frame clones and leaves out a portion. This sample carries some 500,000 clones, 89% of them seen once, and the ten largest clones take approximately 2.5%. This sample comprised peripheral blood, obtained in a trial of Ad26.COV2.S vaccine versus placebo. These receptor sequences come from a person between 18 and 65 years old who received the Ad26.COV2.S COVID-19 vaccine or a placebo.

Concerning this clone: The same CDR3 arises from other DNA sequences in this sample as well. This chain uses TRBV18 with TRBJ1-1; D ambiguous. V dropped 3 bases and J dropped 2 bases, with 7 bases sitting between them. The CDR3 has 13 amino acids. CDR1 is KGHSH, CDR2 LQKENI, per germline. CDR3 DNA sequence: TGTGCCAGCTCACCGGGATTAAACACTGAAGCTTTCTTT. Protein product: CASSPGLNTEAFF.

The rearrangement joins TRBV30 to TRBJ1-5; 7 positions agree with TRBD1. The germline gives CDR1 GTSNPN, CDR2 SVGIG (reference sequence). The CDR3 has 14 residues. J gave up 6 bases and V 7 bases, and 12 bases lay outside the gene matches. In nucleotides, the CDR3 is TGTGCCTATGACAGGGCCCAACTCAGTCAGCCCCAGCATTTT. Protein product: CAYDRAQLSQPQHF.

The chain employs TRBV5-1 and TRBJ2-5; D is possibly TRBD2 (6 bases). V was pared by 6 bases and J by 4 bases, with 16 bases between. This CDR3 has 14 residues. CDR1 is SGHRS and CDR2 is YFSETQ in the germline V gene. Written as DNA, the CDR3 is TGCGCCAGCACCCCTGGGAGGCGGGCAGAGACCCAGTACTTC. Encoded protein: CASTPGRRAETQYF.

This chain uses TRBV7-2 with TRBJ2-4; unclear D gene. CDR1 and CDR2 from the germline V gene are SGHTA and FQGNSA. This CDR3 contains 15 residues. Trimming shortened V by 5 bases and J by 0 bases, and 11 bases separated the two germline ends. The CDR3 reads CASSGAYLAKNIQYF. The CDR3 coding sequence is TGTGCCAGCAGCGGAGCGTATTTAGCCAAAAACATTCAGTACTTC.

The chain recombines TRBV19 with TRBJ2-2; D may match TRBD1 or TRBD2 (6 bases each). The V end was cut by 7 bases, the J end by 4 bases, with 13 bases between. The CDR3 totals 14 residues. CDR1 LNHDA and CDR2 SQIVND come from the germline V gene (reference sequence). CDR3 residues: CASTYREATGELFF. CDR3 sequence (DNA): TGTGCCAGTACCTACAGGGAGGCCACCGGGGAGCTGTTTTTT.

The rearrangement joins TRBV15 to TRBJ1-1; D unresolved. CDR1 and CDR2 (germline): LNHNV, YYDKDF (reference sequence). V was trimmed by 0 bases and J by 1 base, leaving 15 bases between them. This CDR3 is 17 amino acids long. CDR3 in amino acids: CATSRDRWNPGNTEAFF. CDR3 DNA: TGTGCCACCAGCAGAGATCGGTGGAACCCTGGGAACACTGAAGCTTTCTTT.

Here the CDR3 reads CASSKPGQVEKLFF. Here the CDR3 DNA reads TGTGCCAGCAGTAAACCGGGACAGGTAGAAAAACTGTTTTTT. The V and J genes are TRBV28 and TRBJ1-4, with TRBD1 matching 8 bases. The CDR3 covers 14 residues. CDR1 is MDHEN, CDR2 SYDVKM, per germline. V gave up 5 bases and J gave up 8 bases; unmatched junction bases: 7.

J is TRBJ2-3 and V is TRBV6-1, with 15 nucleotides matching TRBD2. The V segment lost 2 bases and the J segment 6 bases; nucleotides outside the gene matches: 9. Per the germline V gene, CDR1 is MNHNS and CDR2 is SASEGT. The CDR3 runs 18 residues. The CDR3 nucleotides are TGTGCCAGCAGTGAACCCCGCCGGACTAGCGGGGGGGAGGATACGCAGTATTTT. Its translation is CASSEPRRTSGGEDTQYF.

The chain employs TRBV19 and TRBJ2-7; D is perhaps TRBD2 (5 bases). Per germline, CDR1 LNHDA and CDR2 SQIVND (reference sequence). V lost 2 bases and J lost 0, with 20 bases in between. The length of the CDR3 is 18 residues. The CDR3 protein is CASSISYAGSPSSYEQYF. CDR3 nucleotides: TGTGCCAGTAGTATATCTTATGCGGGCAGCCCGTCCTCCTACGAGCAGTACTTC.

The gene calls are TRBV3-1 (or the pseudogene TRBV3-2) and TRBJ2-7; D perhaps matches TRBD2 (5 bases). The germline gives CDR1 LGHDT, CDR2 YNNKEL (reference sequence). V lost 1 base and J lost 1, with 11 bases in between. This CDR3 contains 15 residues. CDR3 sequence (DNA): TGTGCCAGCAGCCAAGGGCTAGCTGTGTCCTACGAGCAGTACTTC. Amino acids: CASSQGLAVSYEQYF.

For this clone: A junction boundary mismatches the germline segment, possibly from a read error. The gene calls are TRBV7-2 and TRBJ2-1; TRBD1 is a possible D gene (7 bases). The CDR3 spans 13 residues. The V gene's germline CDR1 is SGHTA and CDR2 FQGNSA. The CDR3 DNA reads as TGTGCCAGCAGCTTAGCCGTTCCAGGGGGGCATCTCTTC. This gives the protein CASSLAVPGGHLF.

The CDR3 loop reads CASSQDVLSGVTGELFF. DNA of the CDR3: TGTGCCAGCAGCCAAGATGTTTTGAGCGGAGTCACCGGGGAGCTGTTTTTT. The chain has TRBV3-1 (or the pseudogene TRBV3-2) and TRBJ2-2, with D tentatively TRBD2 (5 bases). Trimming removed 0 bases at V and 4 bases at J, with 15 bases between. Germline-derived CDR1 and CDR2 are LGHDT and YNNKEL (reference sequence). CDR3 length equals 17 residues.

This chain links TRBV10-2 with TRBJ1-3; D uncertain. Germline CDR1 WSHSY, CDR2 SAAADI. The V end was cut by 1 base, the J end by 2 bases, with 6 bases between. The CDR3 has 14 residues. The CDR3: CASSEWPTGNTIYF. CDR3 bases: TGCGCCAGCAGTGAGTGGCCTACTGGAAACACCATATATTTT.